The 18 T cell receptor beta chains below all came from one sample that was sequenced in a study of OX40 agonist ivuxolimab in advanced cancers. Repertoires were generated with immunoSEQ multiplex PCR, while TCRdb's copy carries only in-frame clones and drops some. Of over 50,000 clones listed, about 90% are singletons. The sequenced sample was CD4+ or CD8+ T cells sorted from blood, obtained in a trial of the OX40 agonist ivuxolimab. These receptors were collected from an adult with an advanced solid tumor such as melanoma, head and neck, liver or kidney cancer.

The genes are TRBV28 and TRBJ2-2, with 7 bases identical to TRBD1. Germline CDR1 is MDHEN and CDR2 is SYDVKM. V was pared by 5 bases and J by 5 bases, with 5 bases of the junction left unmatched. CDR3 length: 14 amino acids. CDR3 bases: TGTGCCAGCAGTGAGACAGGGAGAACCGGGGAGCTGTTTTTT. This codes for CASSETGRTGELFF.

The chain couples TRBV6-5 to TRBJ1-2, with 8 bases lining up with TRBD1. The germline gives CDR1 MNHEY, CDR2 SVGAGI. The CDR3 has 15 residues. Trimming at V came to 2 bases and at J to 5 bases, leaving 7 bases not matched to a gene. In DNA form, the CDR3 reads TGTGCCAGCAGTTACCCCGGACAGGGATCATATGGCTACACCTTC. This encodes CASSYPGQGSYGYTF.

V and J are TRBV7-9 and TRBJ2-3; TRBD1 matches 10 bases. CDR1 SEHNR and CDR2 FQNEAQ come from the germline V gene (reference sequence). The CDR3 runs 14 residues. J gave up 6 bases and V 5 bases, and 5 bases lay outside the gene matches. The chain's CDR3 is CASSPTGGIDTQYF. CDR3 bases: TGTGCCAGCAGCCCGACAGGGGGCATTGATACGCAGTATTTT.

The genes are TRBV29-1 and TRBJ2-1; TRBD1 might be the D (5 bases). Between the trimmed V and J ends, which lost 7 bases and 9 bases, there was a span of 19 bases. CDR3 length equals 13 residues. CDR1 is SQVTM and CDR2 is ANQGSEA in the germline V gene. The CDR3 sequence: CSANQGRTGEQFF. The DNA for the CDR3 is TGCAGCGCCAACCAGGGCCGGACGGGTGAGCAGTTCTTC.

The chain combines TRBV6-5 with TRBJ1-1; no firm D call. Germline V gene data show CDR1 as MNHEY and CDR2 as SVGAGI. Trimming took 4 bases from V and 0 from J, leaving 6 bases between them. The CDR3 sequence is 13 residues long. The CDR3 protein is CASSLGMNTEAFF. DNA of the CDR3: TGTGCCAGCAGTTTGGGGATGAACACTGAAGCTTTCTTT.

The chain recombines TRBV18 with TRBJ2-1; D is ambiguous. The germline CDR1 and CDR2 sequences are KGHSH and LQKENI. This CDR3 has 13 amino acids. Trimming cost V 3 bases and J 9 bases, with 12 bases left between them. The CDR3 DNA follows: TGTGCCAGCTCACCGGTGAAAGTCATTGAGCAGTTCTTC. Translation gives CASSPVKVIEQFF.

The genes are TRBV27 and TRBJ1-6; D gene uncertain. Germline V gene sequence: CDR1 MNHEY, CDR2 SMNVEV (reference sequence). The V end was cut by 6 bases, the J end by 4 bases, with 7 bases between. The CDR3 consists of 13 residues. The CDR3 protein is CASSNYYNSPLHF. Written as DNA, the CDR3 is TGTGCCAGCAGCAATTATTATAATTCACCCCTCCACTTT.

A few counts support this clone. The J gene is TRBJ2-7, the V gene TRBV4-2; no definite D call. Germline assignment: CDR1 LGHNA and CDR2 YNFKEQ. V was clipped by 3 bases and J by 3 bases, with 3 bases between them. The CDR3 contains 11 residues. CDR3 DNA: TGTGCCAGCAGCCATGGCTACGAGCAGTACTTC. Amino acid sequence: CASSHGYEQYF.

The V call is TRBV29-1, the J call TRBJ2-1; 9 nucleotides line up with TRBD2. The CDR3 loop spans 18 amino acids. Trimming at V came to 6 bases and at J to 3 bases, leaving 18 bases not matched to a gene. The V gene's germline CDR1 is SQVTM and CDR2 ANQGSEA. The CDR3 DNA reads TGCAGCGTAGGACTTTGGTTCGGGCGGGAGGGCGACTACAATGAGCAGTTCTTC. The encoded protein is CSVGLWFGREGDYNEQFF.

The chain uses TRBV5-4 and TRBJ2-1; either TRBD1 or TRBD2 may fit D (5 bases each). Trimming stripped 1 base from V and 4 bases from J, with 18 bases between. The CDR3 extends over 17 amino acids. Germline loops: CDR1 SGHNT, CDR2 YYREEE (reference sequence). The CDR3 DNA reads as TGTGCCAGCAGCTTGCAGGGCGGAGGCCGGATTTACAATGAGCAGTTCTTC. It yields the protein CASSLQGGGRIYNEQFF.

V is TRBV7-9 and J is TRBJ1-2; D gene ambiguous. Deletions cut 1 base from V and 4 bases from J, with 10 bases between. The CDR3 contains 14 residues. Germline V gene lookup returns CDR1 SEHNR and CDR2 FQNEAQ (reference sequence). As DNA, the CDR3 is TGTGCCAGCAGCTTAGGGGAGGTGAGCTATGGCTACACCTTC. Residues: CASSLGEVSYGYTF.

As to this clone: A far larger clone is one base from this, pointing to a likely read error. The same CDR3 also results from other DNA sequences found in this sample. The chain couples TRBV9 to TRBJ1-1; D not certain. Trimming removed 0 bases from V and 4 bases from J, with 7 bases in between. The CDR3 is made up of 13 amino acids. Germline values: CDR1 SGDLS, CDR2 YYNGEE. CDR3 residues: CASSVGGSTEAFF. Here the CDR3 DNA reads TGTGCCAGCAGCGTAGGAGGGTCCACTGAAGCTTTCTTT. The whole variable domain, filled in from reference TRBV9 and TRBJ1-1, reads DSGVTQTPKHLITATGQRVTLRCSPRSGDLSVYWYQQSLDQGLQFLIQYYNGEERAKGNILERFSAQQFPDLHSELNLSSLELGDSALYFCASSVGGSTEAFFGQGTRLTVV.

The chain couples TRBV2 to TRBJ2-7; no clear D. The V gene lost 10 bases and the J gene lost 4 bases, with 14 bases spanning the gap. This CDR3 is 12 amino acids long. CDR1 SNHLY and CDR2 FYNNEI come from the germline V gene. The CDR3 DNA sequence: TGTGCCACCTCGATGGCCGAATACGAGCAGTACTTC. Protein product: CATSMAEYEQYF.

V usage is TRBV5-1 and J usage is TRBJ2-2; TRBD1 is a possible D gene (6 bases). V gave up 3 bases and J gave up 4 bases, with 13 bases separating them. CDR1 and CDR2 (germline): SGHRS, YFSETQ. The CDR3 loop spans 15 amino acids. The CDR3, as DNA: TGCGCCAGCAGCTGGGGACAAAAACTCACCGGGGAGCTGTTTTTT. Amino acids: CASSWGQKLTGELFF.

The CDR3 loop reads CASSRDRGILITNEKLFF. In nucleotides, the CDR3 is TGTGCCAGCAGCCGGGACAGGGGAATACTCATAACTAATGAAAAACTGTTTTTT. This chain joins TRBV28 and TRBJ1-4; TRBD1 matches 10 bases. CDR3 length: 18 amino acids. The ends lost 6 bases at V and 1 base at J; junction bases unmatched: 11. Germline V gene lookup returns CDR1 MDHEN and CDR2 SYDVKM.

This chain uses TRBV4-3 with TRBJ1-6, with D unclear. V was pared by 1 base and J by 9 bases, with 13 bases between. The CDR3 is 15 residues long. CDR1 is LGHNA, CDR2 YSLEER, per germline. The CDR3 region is CASSQVEGAVSPLHF. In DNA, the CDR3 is TGCGCCAGCAGCCAAGTTGAGGGAGCCGTTTCACCCCTCCACTTT.

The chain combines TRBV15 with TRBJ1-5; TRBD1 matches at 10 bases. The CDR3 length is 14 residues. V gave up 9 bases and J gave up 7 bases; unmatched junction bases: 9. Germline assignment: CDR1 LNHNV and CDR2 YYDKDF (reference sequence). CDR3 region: CATGTGALWQPQHF. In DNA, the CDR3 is TGTGCCACAGGGACAGGGGCTCTCTGGCAGCCCCAGCATTTT.

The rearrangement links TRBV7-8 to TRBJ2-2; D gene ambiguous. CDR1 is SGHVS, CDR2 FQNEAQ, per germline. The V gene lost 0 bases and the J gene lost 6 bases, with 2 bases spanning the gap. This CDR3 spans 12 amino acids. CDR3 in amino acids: CASSLAAGELFF. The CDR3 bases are TGTGCCAGCAGCTTAGCTGCCGGGGAGCTGTTTTTT.